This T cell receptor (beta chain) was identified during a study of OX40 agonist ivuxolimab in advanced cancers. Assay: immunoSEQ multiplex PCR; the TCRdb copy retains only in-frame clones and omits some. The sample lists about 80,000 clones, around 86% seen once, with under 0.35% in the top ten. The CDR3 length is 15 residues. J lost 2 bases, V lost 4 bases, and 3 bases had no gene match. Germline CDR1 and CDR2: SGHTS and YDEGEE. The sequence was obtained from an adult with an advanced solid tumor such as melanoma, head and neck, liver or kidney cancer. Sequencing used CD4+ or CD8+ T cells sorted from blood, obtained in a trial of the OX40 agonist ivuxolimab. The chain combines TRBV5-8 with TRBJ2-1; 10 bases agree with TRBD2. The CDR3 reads CASSQGLAAYNEQFF. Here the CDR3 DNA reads TGTGCCAGCAGCCAAGGACTAGCGGCCTACAATGAGCAGTTCTTC.